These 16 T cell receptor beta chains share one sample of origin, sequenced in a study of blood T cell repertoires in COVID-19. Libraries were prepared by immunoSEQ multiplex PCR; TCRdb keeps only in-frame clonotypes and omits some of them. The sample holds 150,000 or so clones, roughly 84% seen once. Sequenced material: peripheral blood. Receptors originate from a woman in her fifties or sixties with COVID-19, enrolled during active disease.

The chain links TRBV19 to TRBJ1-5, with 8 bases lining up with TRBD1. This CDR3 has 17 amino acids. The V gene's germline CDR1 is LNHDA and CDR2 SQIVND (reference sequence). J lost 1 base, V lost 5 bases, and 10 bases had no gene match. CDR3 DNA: TGTGCCAGTAGTCCGTCAGGGGGCAGGGGGAGCAATCAGCCCCAGCATTTT. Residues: CASSPSGGRGSNQPQHF.

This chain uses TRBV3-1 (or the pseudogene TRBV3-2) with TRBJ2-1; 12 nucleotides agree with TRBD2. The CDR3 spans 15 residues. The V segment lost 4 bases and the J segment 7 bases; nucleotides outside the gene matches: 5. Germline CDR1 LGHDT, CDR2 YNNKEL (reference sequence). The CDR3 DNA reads TGTGCCAGCAGCCCCCTAGCGGGAGGGCTTAATGAGCAGTTCTTC. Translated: CASSPLAGGLNEQFF.

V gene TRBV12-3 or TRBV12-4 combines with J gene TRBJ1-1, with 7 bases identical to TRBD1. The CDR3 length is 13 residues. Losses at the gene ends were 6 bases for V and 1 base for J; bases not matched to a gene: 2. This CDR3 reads CASSYRGNTEAFF. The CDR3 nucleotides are TGTGCCAGCAGCTACAGGGGGAACACTGAAGCTTTCTTT.

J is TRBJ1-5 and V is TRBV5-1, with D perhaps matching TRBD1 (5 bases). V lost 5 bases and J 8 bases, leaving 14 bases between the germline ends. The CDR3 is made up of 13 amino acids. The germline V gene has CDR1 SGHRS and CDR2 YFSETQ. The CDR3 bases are TGCGCCAGCAGTCCTAGCGGGGGAGAGCCCCAGCATTTT. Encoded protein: CASSPSGGEPQHF.

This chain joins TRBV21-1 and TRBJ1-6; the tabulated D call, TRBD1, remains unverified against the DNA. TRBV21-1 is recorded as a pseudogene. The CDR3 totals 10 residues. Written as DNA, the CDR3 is TGTGCCAGGAATCTACAGGCCCTCCACTTT. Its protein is CARNLQALHF.

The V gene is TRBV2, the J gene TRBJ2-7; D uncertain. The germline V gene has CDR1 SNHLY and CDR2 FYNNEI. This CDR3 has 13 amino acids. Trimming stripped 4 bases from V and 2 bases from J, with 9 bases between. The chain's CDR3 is CASSVVRTYEQYV. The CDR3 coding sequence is TGTGCCAGCAGTGTAGTCAGGACCTACGAGCAGTACGTC.

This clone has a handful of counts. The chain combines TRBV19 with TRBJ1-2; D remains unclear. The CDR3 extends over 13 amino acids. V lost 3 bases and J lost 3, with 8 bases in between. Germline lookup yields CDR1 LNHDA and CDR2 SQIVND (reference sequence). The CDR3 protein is CASSIGQYYGYTF. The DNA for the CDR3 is TGTGCCAGTAGTATTGGGCAGTACTATGGCTACACCTTC.

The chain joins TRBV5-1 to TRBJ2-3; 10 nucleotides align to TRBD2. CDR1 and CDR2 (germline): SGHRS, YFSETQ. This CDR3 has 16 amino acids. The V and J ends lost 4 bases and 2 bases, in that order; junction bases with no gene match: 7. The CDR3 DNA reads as TGCGCCAGCAGCGCTCGACTAGCGGGCCACACAGATACGCAGTATTTT. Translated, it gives CASSARLAGHTDTQYF.

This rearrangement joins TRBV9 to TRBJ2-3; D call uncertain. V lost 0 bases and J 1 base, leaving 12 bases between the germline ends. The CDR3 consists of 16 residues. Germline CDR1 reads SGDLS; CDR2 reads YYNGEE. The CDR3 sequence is CASSVVQSKGTDTQYF. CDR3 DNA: TGTGCCAGCAGCGTAGTACAGTCGAAGGGCACAGATACGCAGTATTTT.

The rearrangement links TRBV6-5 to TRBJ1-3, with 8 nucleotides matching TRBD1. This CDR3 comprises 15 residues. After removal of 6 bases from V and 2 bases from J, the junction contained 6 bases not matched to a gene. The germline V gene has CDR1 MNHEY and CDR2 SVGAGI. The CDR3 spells CASRQGVGPGNTIYF. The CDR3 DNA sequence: TGTGCCAGCAGACAGGGGGTTGGACCTGGAAACACCATATATTTT.

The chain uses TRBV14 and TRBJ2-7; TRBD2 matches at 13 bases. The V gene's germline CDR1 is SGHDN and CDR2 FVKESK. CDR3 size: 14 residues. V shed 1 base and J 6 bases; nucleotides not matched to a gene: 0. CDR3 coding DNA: TGTGCCAGCAGCCAAGGGACTAGCGGGAGCGAGCAGTACTTC. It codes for CASSQGTSGSEQYF.

The CDR3 here is CASKEDSSGANVLTF. For the CDR3, the DNA is TGTGCCAGTAAAGAGGACAGCTCTGGGGCCAACGTCCTGACTTTC. The V gene is TRBV19, the J gene TRBJ2-6; D possibly corresponds to TRBD1 (6 bases). CDR3 size: 15 residues. The germline V gene encodes CDR1 LNHDA and CDR2 SQIVND (reference sequence). V was shortened by 7 bases and J by 0 bases, with 10 bases between the two germline ends.

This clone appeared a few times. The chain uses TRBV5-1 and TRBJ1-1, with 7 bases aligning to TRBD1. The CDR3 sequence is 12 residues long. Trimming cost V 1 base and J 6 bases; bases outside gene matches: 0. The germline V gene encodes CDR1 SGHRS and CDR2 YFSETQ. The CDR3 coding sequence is TGCGCCAGCAGCTTGAGGGGGCCTGAAGCTTTCTTT. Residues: CASSLRGPEAFF.

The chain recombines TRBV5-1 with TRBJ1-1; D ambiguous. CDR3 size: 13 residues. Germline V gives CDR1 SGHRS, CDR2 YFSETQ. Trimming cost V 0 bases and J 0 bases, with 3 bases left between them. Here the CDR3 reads CASSLVLNTEAFF. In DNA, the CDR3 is TGCGCCAGCAGCTTGGTCTTGAACACTGAAGCTTTCTTT. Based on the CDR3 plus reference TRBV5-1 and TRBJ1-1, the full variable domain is KAGVTQTPRYLIKTRGQQVTLSCSPISGHRSVSWYQQTPGQGLQFLFEYFSETQRNKGNFPGRFSGRQFSNSRSEMNVSTLELGDSALYLCASSLVLNTEAFFGQGTRLTVV.

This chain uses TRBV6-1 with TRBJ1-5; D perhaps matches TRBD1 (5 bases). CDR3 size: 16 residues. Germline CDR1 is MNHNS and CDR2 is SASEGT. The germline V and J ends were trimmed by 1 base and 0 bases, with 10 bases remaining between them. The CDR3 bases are TGTGCCAGCAGTGAAGGAACGGGGGTTAGCAATCAGCCCCAGCATTTT. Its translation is CASSEGTGVSNQPQHF.

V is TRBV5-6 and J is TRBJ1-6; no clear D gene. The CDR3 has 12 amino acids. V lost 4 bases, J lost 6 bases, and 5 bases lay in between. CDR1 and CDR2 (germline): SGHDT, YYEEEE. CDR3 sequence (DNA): TGTGCCAGCAGCGTATTTAATTCACCCCTCCACTTT. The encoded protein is CASSVFNSPLHF. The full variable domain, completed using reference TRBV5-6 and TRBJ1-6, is DAGVTQSPTHLIKTRGQQVTLRCSPKSGHDTVSWYQQALGQGPQFIFQYYEEEERQRGNFPDRFSGHQFPNYSSELNVNALLLGDSALYLCASSVFNSPLHFGNGTRLTVT.